This T cell receptor (beta chain) was obtained from a study of T cells in Graves' hyperthyroidism and ophthalmopathy. Whole-study findings and limits: A model of 13 V-J pairs discriminated ophthalmopathy from stable hyperthyroidism. Blood also contained most expanded thyroid clonotypes above 0.001.

Comments on this clonotype: Its specificity is not known.

Amplification of TCR beta CDR3 regions used RNA as the template. The TCR CDR3 first-round RT-PCR relied on the HTBI primer set. MiXCR, run by TCRdb on the multiplex PCR reads, gives a single entry per CDR3 protein. The repertoire has more than 75,000 distinct CDR3 sequences, under 65% of them found once; the top ten carry around 29%. V gave up 2 bases and J gave up 2 bases; unmatched junction bases: 3. The CDR3 runs to 16 residues. Germline loops: CDR1 MNHNY, CDR2 SVGAGI (reference sequence). It was considered stable Graves' hyperthyroidism when ophthalmopathy did not progress within 18 months. An approximately 9.4 ml volume of fresh peripheral blood provided the PBMCs.

The rearrangement links TRBV6-6 to TRBJ2-7, with 13 bases aligning to TRBD2. The source is a woman in her 40s with Graves' hyperthyroidism. Sequencing input: blood. CDR3 coding DNA: TGTGCCAGCAGTTACGCTGGACTAGCGGGAGCCTACGAGCAGTACTTC. It is translated as CASSYAGLAGAYEQYF.